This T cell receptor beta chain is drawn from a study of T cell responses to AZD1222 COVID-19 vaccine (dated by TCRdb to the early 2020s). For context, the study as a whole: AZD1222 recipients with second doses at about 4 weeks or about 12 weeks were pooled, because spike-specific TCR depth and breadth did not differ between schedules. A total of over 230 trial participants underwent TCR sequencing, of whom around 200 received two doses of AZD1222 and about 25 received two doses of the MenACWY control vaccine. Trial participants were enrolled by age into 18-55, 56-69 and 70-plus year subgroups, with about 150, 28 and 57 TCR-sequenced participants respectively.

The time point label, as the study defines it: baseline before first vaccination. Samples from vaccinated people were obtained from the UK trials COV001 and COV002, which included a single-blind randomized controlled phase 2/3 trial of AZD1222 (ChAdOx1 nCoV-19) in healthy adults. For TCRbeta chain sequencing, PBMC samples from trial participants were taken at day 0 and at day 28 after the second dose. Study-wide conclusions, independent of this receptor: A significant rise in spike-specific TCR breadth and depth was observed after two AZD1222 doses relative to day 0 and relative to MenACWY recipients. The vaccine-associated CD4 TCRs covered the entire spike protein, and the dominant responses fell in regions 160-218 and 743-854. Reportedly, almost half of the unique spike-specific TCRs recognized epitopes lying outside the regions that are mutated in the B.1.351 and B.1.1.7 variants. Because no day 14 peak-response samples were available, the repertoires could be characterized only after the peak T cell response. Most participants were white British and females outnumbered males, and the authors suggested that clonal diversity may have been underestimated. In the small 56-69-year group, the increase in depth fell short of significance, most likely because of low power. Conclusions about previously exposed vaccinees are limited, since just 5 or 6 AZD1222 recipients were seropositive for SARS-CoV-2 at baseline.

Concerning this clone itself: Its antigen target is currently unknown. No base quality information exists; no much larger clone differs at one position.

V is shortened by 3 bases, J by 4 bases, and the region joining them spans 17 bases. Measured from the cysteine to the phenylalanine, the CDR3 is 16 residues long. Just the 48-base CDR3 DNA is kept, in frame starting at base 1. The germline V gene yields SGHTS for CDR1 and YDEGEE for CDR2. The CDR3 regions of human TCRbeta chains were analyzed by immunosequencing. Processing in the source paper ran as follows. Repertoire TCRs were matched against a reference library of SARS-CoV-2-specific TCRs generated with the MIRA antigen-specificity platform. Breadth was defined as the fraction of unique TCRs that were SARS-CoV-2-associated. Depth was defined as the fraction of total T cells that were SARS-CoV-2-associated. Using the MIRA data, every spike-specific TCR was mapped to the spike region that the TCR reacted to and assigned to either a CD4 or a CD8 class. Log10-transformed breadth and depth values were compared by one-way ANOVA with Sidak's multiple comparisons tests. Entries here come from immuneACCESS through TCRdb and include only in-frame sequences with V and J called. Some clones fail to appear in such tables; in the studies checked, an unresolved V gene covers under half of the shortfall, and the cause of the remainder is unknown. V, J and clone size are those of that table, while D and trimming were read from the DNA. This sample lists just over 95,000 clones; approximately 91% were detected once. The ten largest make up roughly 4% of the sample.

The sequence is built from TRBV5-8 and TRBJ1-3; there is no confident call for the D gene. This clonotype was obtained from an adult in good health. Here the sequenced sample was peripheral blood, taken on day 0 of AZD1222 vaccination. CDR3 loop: CASSSGSSAYGNTIYF. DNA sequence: TGTGCCAGCAGCTCAGGATCCTCCGCCTACGGAAACACCATATATTTT. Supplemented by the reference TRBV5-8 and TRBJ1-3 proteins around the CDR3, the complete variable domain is EAGVTQSPTHLIKTRGQQATLRCSPISGHTSVYWYQQALGLGLQFLLWYDEGEERNRGNFPPRFSGRQFPNYSSELNVNALELEDSALYLCASSSGSSAYGNTIYFGEGSWLTVV.